One and the same sample provided the 18 T cell receptor beta chains below, sequenced in a study of blood T cells in healthy people across ages. The authors ran a second PCR of roughly 6 to 11 cycles using a sample-barcoded 5' primer and a J-beta primer mix. TCRdb ran MiXCR on the 5' RACE reads and lists one entry per CDR3 protein. The sample yields around 650,000 distinct CDR3 sequences, approximately 29% seen once. Sequencing input: blood. The source of these receptors is a woman older than 75 in good health.

This clonotype was detected once. A single base separates this from a much larger clone, so it may be a read error. This chain connects TRBV29-1 to TRBJ1-4, with no clear D. The CDR3 covers 14 residues. Trimming took 7 bases from V and 2 from J, leaving 14 bases between them. Germline V gene lookup returns CDR1 SQVTM and CDR2 ANQGSEA. CDR3 sequence: CSATMGSTNEKLFF. The CDR3 DNA is TGCAGCGCAACAATGGGTTCGACTAATGAAAAACTGTTTTTT.

The chain is built from TRBV5-1 and TRBJ1-1, with 7 nucleotides matching TRBD1. V lost 4 bases to trimming and J lost 0 bases; unmatched junction nucleotides: 6. CDR1 and CDR2 (germline): SGHRS, YFSETQ. CDR3 size: 15 residues. CDR3 nucleotides: TGCGCCAGCAGCGTGGGACAGAGGATGAACACTGAAGCTTTCTTT. This sequence encodes CASSVGQRMNTEAFF.

The table lists this clonotype with many counts. V and J are TRBV7-3 and TRBJ1-2, with D unresolved. The CDR3 spans 14 residues. Germline CDR1 is SGHTA and CDR2 is FQGTGA. V was trimmed by 5 bases and J by 8 bases, leaving 18 bases between them. The CDR3 DNA follows: TGTGCCAGCAGCCCCGGGCCAGAGTTTCGGGGCTACACCTTC. It yields the protein CASSPGPEFRGYTF.

The gene calls are TRBV4-1 and TRBJ2-7; the match to TRBD2 covers 14 bases. The J call is uncertain, as TRBJ2-5 better fits the DNA end. Germline V gives CDR1 MGHRA, CDR2 YSYEKL. The CDR3 extends over 16 amino acids. The CDR3 DNA reads TGCGCCAGCAGCCACCGACTAGCGGGAGGGCAAGAGACCCAGTACTTC. It specifies CASSHRLAGGQETQYF.

This clonotype was detected ten times or more. The chain combines TRBV7-9 with TRBJ1-4; the D gene is possibly TRBD1 (5 bases). The CDR3 is 14 amino acids. Trimming took off 2 bases at V and 7 bases at J, with 11 bases between the two ends. Germline CDR1 SEHNR, CDR2 FQNEAQ (reference sequence). The CDR3 DNA reads TGTGCCAGCAGCTTAAGAGGGGCAGGTGAAAAACTGTTTTTT. Translating gives CASSLRGAGEKLFF. The variable domain in full, completed from reference TRBV7-9 and TRBJ1-4, reads DTGVSQNPRHKITKRGQNVTFRCDPISEHNRLYWYRQTLGQGPEFLTYFQNEAQLEKSRLLSDRFSAERPKGSFSTLEIQRTEQGDSAMYLCASSLRGAGEKLFFGSGTQLSVL.

This clonotype has a count of ten or more. The chain is built from TRBV30 and TRBJ1-5, with 7 bases aligning to TRBD1. The V and J ends lost 3 bases and 7 bases, in that order; junction bases with no gene match: 6. The CDR3 has 13 amino acids. Germline V gene lookup returns CDR1 GTSNPN and CDR2 SVGIG (reference sequence). CDR3 sequence: CAWRDRESQPQHF. In DNA form, the CDR3 reads TGTGCCTGGAGAGACAGGGAAAGCCAGCCCCAGCATTTT.

This clonotype has ten or more counts. With a much larger clone just one base away, this may be a read error. The chain joins TRBV15 to TRBJ2-5; TRBD2 is a possible D gene (6 bases). V was pared by 0 bases and J by 8 bases, with 7 bases between. This CDR3 is built from 12 residues. CDR1 LNHNV and CDR2 YYDKDF come from the germline V gene (reference sequence). DNA of the CDR3: TGTGCCACCAGCAGAGATAGCGGTACCCAGTACTTC. It translates to CATSRDSGTQYF.

The sample holds many counts of this clonotype. The V call is TRBV7-8, the J call TRBJ1-5; perhaps TRBD1 as D (6 bases). Trimming pared 4 bases from V and 2 bases from J, leaving 12 bases between. Germline CDR1 reads SGHVS; CDR2 reads FQNEAQ. The CDR3 contains 15 residues. CDR3 residues: CASSWDMERNQPQHF. Written as DNA, the CDR3 is TGTGCCAGCAGCTGGGACATGGAGCGCAATCAGCCCCAGCATTTT.

This clonotype was picked up a small number of times. Sequence at one end of the junction differs from germline and may be a read error. The genes are TRBV6-8 and TRBJ2-7, with D possibly being TRBD1 or TRBD2 (5 bases each). This CDR3 has 16 amino acids. Germline V gene lookup returns CDR1 MNHGY and CDR2 SAAAGT. CDR3 bases: TGTACCAGCAGTTACTCGTTAGGGGAGCCCGTAGGCGAGCAGTACTTC. Its protein is CTSSYSLGEPVGEQYF.

The J gene is TRBJ2-1, the V gene TRBV7-9; D unresolved. Between the trimmed V and J ends, which lost 5 bases and 13 bases, there was a span of 15 bases. The germline V gene has CDR1 SEHNR and CDR2 FQNEAQ (reference sequence). This CDR3 has 12 residues. This CDR3 reads CASSLVGETQFF. The DNA of the CDR3 is TGTGCCAGCAGCCTTGTTGGAGAGACCCAGTTCTTC. The whole variable domain, remainder taken from reference TRBV7-9 and TRBJ2-1, is DTGVSQNPRHKITKRGQNVTFRCDPISEHNRLYWYRQTLGQGPEFLTYFQNEAQLEKSRLLSDRFSAERPKGSFSTLEIQRTEQGDSAMYLCASSLVGETQFFGPGTRLTVL.

This clonotype was observed at least ten times. The rearrangement uses TRBV5-6 and TRBJ2-3, with TRBD1 matching 10 bases. Germline lookup yields CDR1 SGHDT and CDR2 YYEEEE. The CDR3 runs to 17 residues. V trimming: 3 bases; J trimming: 6 bases; junction bases outside the gene matches: 13. CDR3 nucleotide sequence: TGTGCCAGCAGCTCCACCCCGCCCGGGACAGGGGTCGATACGCAGTATTTT. The encoded protein is CASSSTPPGTGVDTQYF.

This clonotype was recorded many times. The rearrangement joins TRBV9 to TRBJ1-4; a weak D match, TRBD1 (5 bases). Germline values: CDR1 SGDLS, CDR2 YYNGEE. V lost 4 bases, J lost 1 base, and 8 bases lay in between. This CDR3 contains 14 residues. CDR3 sequence: CASSPGGTNEKLFF. The CDR3, as DNA: TGTGCCAGCAGCCCGGGGGGAACTAATGAAAAACTGTTTTTT.

There are many counts of this clonotype. V is TRBV5-4 and J is TRBJ2-3; 7 bases align to TRBD2. After removal of 4 bases from V and 1 base from J, the junction contained 9 bases not matched to a gene. The CDR3 consists of 16 residues. The germline V gene encodes CDR1 SGHNT and CDR2 YYREEE (reference sequence). The CDR3 DNA follows: TGTGCCAGCAGCCTTGGTGGCCGGGGGGGCACAGATACGCAGTATTTT. Protein product: CASSLGGRGGTDTQYF.

This clonotype was seen a handful of times. The rearrangement links TRBV5-6 to TRBJ1-2; 9 bases match TRBD1. This CDR3 spans 15 amino acids. The V gene end was trimmed by 5 bases and the J gene end by 1 base; junction bases not matched to a gene: 6. CDR1 is SGHDT and CDR2 is YYEEEE in the germline V gene. The CDR3 coding sequence is TGTGCCAGCAGACCAACAGGGGGCTTTAACTATGGCTACACCTTC. It encodes CASRPTGGFNYGYTF. The full variable domain, completed using reference TRBV5-6 and TRBJ1-2, is DAGVTQSPTHLIKTRGQQVTLRCSPKSGHDTVSWYQQALGQGPQFIFQYYEEEERQRGNFPDRFSGHQFPNYSSELNVNALLLGDSALYLCASRPTGGFNYGYTFGSGTRLTVV.

This clonotype has at least ten counts. This sequence joins TRBV11-1 and TRBJ2-1; D uncertain. Germline V gene data show CDR1 as SGHAT and CDR2 as FQDESV (reference sequence). The CDR3 extends over 14 amino acids. V lost 6 bases to trimming and J lost 7 bases, with 16 bases between them. The CDR3 here is CASSSGWTKNEQFF. CDR3 sequence (DNA): TGTGCCAGCAGTTCGGGCTGGACCAAGAATGAGCAGTTCTTC.

A few counts support this clonotype. J is TRBJ1-4 and V is TRBV6-1; 7 positions match TRBD1. Germline values: CDR1 MNHNS, CDR2 SASEGT. The J segment lost 4 bases and the V segment lost 7 bases, leaving 6 bases of the junction unmatched. This CDR3 contains 14 residues. CDR3 sequence reads: CASIGQASNEKLFF. The CDR3 nucleotides are TGTGCCAGCATCGGACAGGCGAGTAATGAAAAACTGTTTTTT.

The chain links TRBV20-1 to TRBJ1-6; TRBD1 matches 10 bases. The CDR3 consists of 15 residues. J lost 10 bases, V lost 1 base, and 7 bases had no gene match. The germline CDR1 and CDR2 sequences are DFQATT and SNEGSKA (reference sequence). CDR3 bases: TGCAGTGCTAGAGGAAGACAGGGGGCTCACTCACCCCTCCACTTT. The encoded protein is CSARGRQGAHSPLHF.

There are many counts of this clonotype. The chain couples TRBV5-1 to TRBJ2-7; D perhaps matches TRBD1 (6 bases). CDR1 and CDR2 (germline): SGHRS, YFSETQ. V was cut by 7 bases and J by 2 bases, with 16 bases left in between. This CDR3 is built from 14 residues. The CDR3 DNA reads as TGCGCCAGCTTCGAGACAGGCCATCCCTACGAGCAGTACTTC. This sequence encodes CASFETGHPYEQYF.